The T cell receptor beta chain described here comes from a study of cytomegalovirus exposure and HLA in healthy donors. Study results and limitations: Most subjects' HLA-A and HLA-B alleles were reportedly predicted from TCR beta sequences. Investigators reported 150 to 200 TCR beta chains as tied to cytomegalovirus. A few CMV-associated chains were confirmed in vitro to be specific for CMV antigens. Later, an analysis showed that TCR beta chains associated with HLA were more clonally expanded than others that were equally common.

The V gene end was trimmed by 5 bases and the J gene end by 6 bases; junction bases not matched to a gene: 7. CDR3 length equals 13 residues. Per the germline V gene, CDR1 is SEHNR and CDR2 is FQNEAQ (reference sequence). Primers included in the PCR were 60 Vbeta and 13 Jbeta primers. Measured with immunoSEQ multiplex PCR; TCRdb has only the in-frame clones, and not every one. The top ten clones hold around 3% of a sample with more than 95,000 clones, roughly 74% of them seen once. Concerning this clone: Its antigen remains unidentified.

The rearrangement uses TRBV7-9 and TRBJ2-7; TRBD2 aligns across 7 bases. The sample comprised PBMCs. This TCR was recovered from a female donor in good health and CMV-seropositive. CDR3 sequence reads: CASSPRLAPEQYF. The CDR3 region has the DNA TGTGCCAGCAGCCCAAGACTAGCCCCCGAGCAGTACTTC. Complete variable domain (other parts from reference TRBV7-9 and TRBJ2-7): DTGVSQNPRHKITKRGQNVTFRCDPISEHNRLYWYRQTLGQGPEFLTYFQNEAQLEKSRLLSDRFSAERPKGSFSTLEIQRTEQGDSAMYLCASSPRLAPEQYFGPGTRLTVT.